This TCR beta chain was recovered during a study of CD8+ T cells in alopecia areata. Extracted RNA was reverse transcribed into cDNA, the sequencing template. Clones were sequenced by immunoSEQ multiplex PCR, and TCRdb holds only the in-frame ones, with some missing. Among 150,000 or so clones listed, approximately 60% were seen once. Study findings and constraints: Researchers report lesional scalp, most notably alopecia totalis/universalis, outstripped normal scalp in clonality. Possibly because of HLA-related factors, TCR sharing was less clear across patients than in mice. Scalp sample sequencing also detects resident alphabeta T cells of normal skin.

Remarks on this clone: Antigen specificity is unknown.

The CDR3 extends over 18 amino acids. V was clipped by 6 bases and J by 2 bases; unmatched bases: 20. Germline loops: CDR1 SQVTM, CDR2 ANQGSEA. The chain is built from TRBV29-1 and TRBJ2-5; 8 bases agree with TRBD2. The sample was CD4+ T cells sorted from blood. The clonotype was recovered from a human donor in good health. The CDR3 region is CSVVPWVAGRNKQETQYF. DNA of the CDR3: TGCAGCGTCGTACCTTGGGTAGCGGGACGCAATAAACAAGAGACCCAGTACTTC.